Listed below are T cell receptor beta chains from one sample, sequenced in a study of circulating and synovial CD4+ cells in juvenile arthritis. TCRdb keeps only in-frame clones here, not all; method: immunoSEQ multiplex PCR. The sample lists approximately 1,300 clones, around 89% occurring once. The sample was HLA-DR+ CD4+ T cells from blood. Receptors originate from a human patient with juvenile idiopathic arthritis. Some clones in this sample may be carry-over from other donors' samples. The CDR3 runs from the conserved cysteine through the conserved F or W. A D gene is named only where the DNA matches it firmly. The size of a clone is reported for some rows only, either as once, few or many, or as a class for expanded clones.

len | j_gene | abundance | d_gene | v_gene | CDR3aa | CDR3nt
13 | TRBJ1-1 | NA | NA | TRBV5-4 | CASSLQGGTEAFF | TGTGCCAGCAGCTTGCAGGGTGGCACTGAAGCTTTCTTT
17 | TRBJ2-6 | NA | TRBD1 | TRBV9 | CASSERDRASGANVLTF | TGTGCCAGCAGCGAGAGAGACAGGGCCTCTGGGGCCAACGTCCTGACTTTC
14 | TRBJ1-2 | NA | NA | TRBV4-2 | CASSHSDSPGGYTF | TGTGCCAGCAGCCACTCCGATTCGCCGGGGGGCTACACCTTC
15 | TRBJ1-2 | NA | TRBD1 | TRBV5-8 | CASSPLDRDRYGYTF | TGTGCCAGCAGCCCGTTGGACAGGGATAGATATGGCTACACCTTC
16 | TRBJ2-7 | NA | NA | TRBV30 | CAWSAEGATISYEQYF | TGTGCCTGGAGTGCCGAAGGGGCGACCATTTCCTACGAGCAGTACTTC
15 | TRBJ2-1 | NA | NA | TRBV6-4 | CASSDSSGSYNEQFF | TGTGCCAGCAGTGACTCAAGCGGCTCCTACAATGAGCAGTTCTTC
17 | TRBJ2-1 | NA | TRBD2 | TRBV7-3 | CASSLKRLAGPGNEQLF | TGTGCCAGCAGCTTAAAGAGACTAGCGGGACCGGGCAATGAGCAGCTCTTC
13 | TRBJ2-5 | NA | NA | TRBV7-9 | CASSLALEETQYF | TGTGCCAGCAGCTTAGCTTTAGAAGAGACCCAGTACTTC
17 | TRBJ2-7 | NA | TRBD2 | TRBV4-2 | CASSQELAGTSSYEQYF | TGTGCCAGCAGCCAAGAGCTAGCGGGCACATCATCCTACGAGCAGTACTTC
14 | TRBJ2-7 | NA | TRBD1 | TRBV15 | CATSLDRGIGEQYF | TGTGCCACCAGCCTGGACAGGGGAATTGGCGAGCAGTACTTC
13 | TRBJ1-4 | once | NA | TRBV5-8 | CASSLVTGEKLFF | TGTGCCAGCAGCTTGGTAACAGGTGAAAAACTGTTTTTT
15 | TRBJ1-3 | NA | TRBD1 | TRBV7-9 | CASSSRGTAGNTIYF | TGTGCCAGCAGCTCGAGAGGGACAGCCGGAAACACCATATATTTT
14 | TRBJ2-2 | NA | TRBD2 | TRBV5-1 | CASSYQRETGELFF | TGCGCCAGCAGCTACCAGCGGGAGACCGGGGAGCTGTTTTTT
13 | TRBJ2-1 | few | TRBD1 | TRBV7-3 | CASGTGGINEQFF | TGTGCCAGCGGGACAGGGGGCATCAATGAGCAGTTCTTC
14 | TRBJ1-2 | NA | NA | TRBV7-2 | CASRKGEGDYGYTF | TGTGCCAGCAGAAAAGGGGAAGGGGACTATGGCTACACCTTC
14 | TRBJ2-1 | NA | NA | TRBV6-7 | CASSYLRVGNEQFF | TGTGCCAGCAGTTACCTCAGGGTGGGCAATGAGCAGTTCTTC
14 | TRBJ1-1 | NA | NA | TRBV19 | CASSDLPLGQEAFF | TGTGCCAGTAGCGATCTTCCCCTTGGGCAGGAAGCTTTCTTT
15 | TRBJ2-1 | NA | TRBD2 | TRBV5-6 | CASSPRLAVYNEQFF | TGTGCCAGCAGCCCCCGACTAGCGGTGTACAATGAGCAGTTCTTC
13 | TRBJ2-7 | NA | NA | TRBV25-1 | CASSGPKSYEQYF | TGTGCCAGCAGTGGCCCTAAGTCCTACGAGCAGTACTTC
16 | TRBJ2-1 | NA | NA | TRBV5-1 | CASSPLASSSYNEQFF | TGCGCCAGCAGCCCCCTAGCTAGTAGTTCGTACAATGAGCAGTTCTTC
15 | TRBJ1-2 | NA | NA | TRBV5-1 | CASSLGLVSDYGCTF | TGCGCCAGCAGCTTGGGTTTGGTTTCTGACTATGGCTGCACCTTC